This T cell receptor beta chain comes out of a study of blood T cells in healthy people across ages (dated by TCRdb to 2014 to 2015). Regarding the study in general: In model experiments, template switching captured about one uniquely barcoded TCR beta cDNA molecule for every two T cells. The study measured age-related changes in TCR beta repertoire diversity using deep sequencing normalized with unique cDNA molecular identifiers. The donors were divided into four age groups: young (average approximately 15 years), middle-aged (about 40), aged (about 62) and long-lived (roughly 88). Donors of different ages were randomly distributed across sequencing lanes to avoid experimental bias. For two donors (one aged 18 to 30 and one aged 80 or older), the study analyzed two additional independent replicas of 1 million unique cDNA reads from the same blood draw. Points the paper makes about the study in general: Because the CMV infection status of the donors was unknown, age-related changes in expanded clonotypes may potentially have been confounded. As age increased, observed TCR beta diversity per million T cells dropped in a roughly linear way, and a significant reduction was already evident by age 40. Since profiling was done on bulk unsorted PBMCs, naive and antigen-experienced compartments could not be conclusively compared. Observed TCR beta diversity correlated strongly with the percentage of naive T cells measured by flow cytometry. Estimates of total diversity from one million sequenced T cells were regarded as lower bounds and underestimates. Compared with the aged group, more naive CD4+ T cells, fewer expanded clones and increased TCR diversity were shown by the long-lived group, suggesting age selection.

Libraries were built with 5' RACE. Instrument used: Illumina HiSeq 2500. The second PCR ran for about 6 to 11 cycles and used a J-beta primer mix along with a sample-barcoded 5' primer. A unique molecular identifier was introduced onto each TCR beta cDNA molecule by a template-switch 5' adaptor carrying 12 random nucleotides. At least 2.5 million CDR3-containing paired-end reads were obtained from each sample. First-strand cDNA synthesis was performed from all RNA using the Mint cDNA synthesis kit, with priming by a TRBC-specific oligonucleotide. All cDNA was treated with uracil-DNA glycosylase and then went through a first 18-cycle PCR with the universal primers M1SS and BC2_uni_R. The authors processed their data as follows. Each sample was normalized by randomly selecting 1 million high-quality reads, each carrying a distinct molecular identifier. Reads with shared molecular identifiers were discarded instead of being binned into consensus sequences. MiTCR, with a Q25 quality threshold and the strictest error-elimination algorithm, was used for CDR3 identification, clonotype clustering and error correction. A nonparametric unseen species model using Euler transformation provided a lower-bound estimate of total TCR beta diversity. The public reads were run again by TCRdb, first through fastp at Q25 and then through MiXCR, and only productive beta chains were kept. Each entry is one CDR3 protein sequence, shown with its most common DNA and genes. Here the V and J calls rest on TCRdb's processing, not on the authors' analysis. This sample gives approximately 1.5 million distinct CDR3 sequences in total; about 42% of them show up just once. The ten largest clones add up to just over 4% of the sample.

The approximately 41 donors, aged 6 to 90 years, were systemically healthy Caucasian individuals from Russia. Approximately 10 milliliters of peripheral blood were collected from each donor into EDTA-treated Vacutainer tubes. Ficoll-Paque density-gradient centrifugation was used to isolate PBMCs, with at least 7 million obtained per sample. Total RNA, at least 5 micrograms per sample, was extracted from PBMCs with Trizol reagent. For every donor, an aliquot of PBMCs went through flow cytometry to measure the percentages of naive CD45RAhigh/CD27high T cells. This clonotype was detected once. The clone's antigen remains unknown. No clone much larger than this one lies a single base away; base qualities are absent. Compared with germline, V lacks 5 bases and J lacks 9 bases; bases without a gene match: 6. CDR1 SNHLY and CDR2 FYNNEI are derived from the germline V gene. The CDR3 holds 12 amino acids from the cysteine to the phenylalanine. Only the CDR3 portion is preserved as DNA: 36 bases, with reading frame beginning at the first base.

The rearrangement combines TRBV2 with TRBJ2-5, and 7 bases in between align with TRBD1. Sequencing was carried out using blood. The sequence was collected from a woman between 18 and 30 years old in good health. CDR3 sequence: CASSWNQGAQYF. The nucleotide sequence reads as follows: TGTGCCAGCAGTTGGAATCAGGGGGCCCAGTACTTC.